This TCR beta chain originates from a study of beta chain features in type 1 diabetes. V was shortened by 5 bases and J by 4 bases, with 17 bases between the two germline ends. Per germline, CDR1 LGHNA and CDR2 YNFKEQ. The CDR3 has 15 residues. This clone has only a few counts. Its antigen is as yet unknown. Expressed TCRB transcripts got sequenced, as all isolated RNA was reverse transcribed. Some clones are missing from TCRdb's copy, which holds only in-frame ones; the method was immunoSEQ multiplex PCR. Found here are 150,000 to 190,000 clones, approximately 10% of them singletons; the top ten hold more than 0.4%. Whole-study results and caveats: Type 1 diabetes patients had TCRB CDR3s that were shorter (moderately but significantly so) in all four CD4+ subsets.

The sample was central memory CD4+ T cells from blood. V and J are TRBV4-2 and TRBJ1-1, with a tentative D call TRBD1 (5 bases). The clonotype comes from a man aged 25 to 40 with type 1 diabetes. CDR3 region: CASSTGGATFTEAFF. In DNA form, the CDR3 reads TGTGCCAGCAGCACCGGCGGGGCCACATTCACTGAAGCTTTCTTT.